What follows describes a single T cell receptor (beta chain). Its antigen remains unidentified. This specimen belongs to a study of chemoradiotherapy in HPV16-positive cancers. Study as a whole: Candidate HPV-specific T-cell clones and common TCR motifs came from functional assays in two HPV16-positive patients.

Produced via immunoSEQ multiplex PCR; TCRdb's table is partial and in-frame only. The data hold 15,000 or so clones, with 90% observed a single time. Whole-study findings and limits: Functional assays defining HPV-specific T cells used only a couple of HPV16-positive patients.

Repertoires were sampled repeatedly during chemoradiotherapy. V lost 4 bases and J 7 bases, leaving 10 bases between the germline ends. Germline assignment: CDR1 MNHEY and CDR2 SVGAGI. The CDR3 covers 13 residues. The chain recombines TRBV6-5 with TRBJ1-4; D is unclear. Specimen: blood, collected from a patient who underwent chemoradiotherapy. This TCR came from a human donor with HPV-associated anogenital cancer. CDR3 residues: CASSSPYREKLFF. As DNA, the CDR3 is TGTGCCAGCAGTTCCCCCTATCGTGAAAAACTGTTTTTT.